This T cell receptor (beta chain) was obtained from a study of PD-1 blockade in classical Hodgkin lymphoma. As for the study in general: Intravenous nivolumab at 3 mg/kg was given to patients every 2 weeks.

The CDR3 loop spans 14 amino acids. Trimming pared 6 bases from V and 7 bases from J, leaving 18 bases between. Study conclusions and caveats: Newly diagnosed patients were reported to exhibit reduced baseline TCR diversity relative to healthy donors. There was a significant rise in CD4+ TCR diversity by C4D1, with no such rise for CD8+.

With regard to this clone: Its matching antigen is unknown.

Using immunoSEQ multiplex PCR, the repertoire was profiled, and TCRdb retains in-frame clones only, with some absent. The profile shows over 75,000 clones, over 75% of them singletons. Time point indicated: cycle 4 day 1 (C4D1), after 5 to 7 weeks of nivolumab. All patients experienced relapse after autologous stem cell transplantation, and brentuximab vedotin exposure was variable. Complete response, partial response or progressive disease was recorded as best response. The TCR sequence derives from a human donor with classical Hodgkin lymphoma. The chain combines TRBV23-1 with TRBJ1-1; no clear D gene. TRBV23-1 is labeled an ORF, and its function is uncertain. This specimen consisted of peripheral blood mononuclear cells (PBMCs), obtained before the fourth cycle of nivolumab. DNA for the CDR3: TGCGCCAGCAGCCCTACGAGGCAGCCTAGTGAAGCTTTCTTT. Amino acids: CASSPTRQPSEAFF.